This T cell receptor (beta chain) was sequenced in a study of shared clonotypes between healthy human individuals. Germline CDR1 is SGHTA and CDR2 is FQGTGA. The ends were cut back, 1 base at V and 5 bases at J, with 6 bases in the middle. This CDR3 region has 13 residues. The table came from immunoSEQ multiplex PCR; TCRdb's copy has only in-frame clones and leaves some out. Of millions of clones listed, 85% to 95% are singletons. A note on this clone: No antigen is known for it.

Study-wide findings and caveats: Rarefaction demonstrated incomplete sorted-subset sequencing despite large depth.

Source material: naive CD4+ T cells sorted from blood. As to subset: CD45RA+ positively selected. The genes are TRBV7-3 and TRBJ2-1; D not certain. The receptor was isolated from a man between 18 and 35 years old in good health. In DNA form, the CDR3 reads TGTGCCAGCAGCTTAAGTACACACAATGAGCAGTTCTTC. It translates to CASSLSTHNEQFF.